The rows below give T cell receptor beta chains drawn from one sample of a study of cytomegalovirus exposure and HLA in healthy donors. Sequenced by immunoSEQ multiplex PCR; TCRdb stores in-frame clones only, minus some. The sample consists of about 130,000 clones, about 79% of them appearing once. Sequenced: PBMCs. These receptors were taken from a man in his fifties in good health and CMV-seronegative. The CDR3 runs from the conserved cysteine through the conserved F or W. The D gene is left open where the match is weak. Only some rows state a clone size, as once, few, many or a class for expanded clones.

TRBJ1-5,TRBV19,few,-,CASSAGRGMSNQPQHF,TGTGCCAGTTCCGCTGGCAGGGGAATGAGCAATCAGCCCCAGCATTTT
TRBJ1-1,TRBV11-1,-,TRBD1,CASSLLGQGDTEAFF,TGTGCCAGCAGCTTGTTGGGACAGGGGGACACTGAAGCTTTCTTT
TRBJ2-5,TRBV4-1,-,TRBD1,CASSQVGRGLFETQYF,TGCGCCAGCAGCCAAGTAGGCAGGGGGCTATTTGAGACCCAGTACTTC
TRBJ1-2,TRBV7-9,-,-,CSSSLPANYGYTF,TGTTCCAGCAGCTTACCAGCTAACTATGGCTACACCTTC
TRBJ2-3,TRBV4-1,few,TRBD2,CASSQGGLAGGSTDTQYF,TGCGCCAGCAGCCAAGGAGGGCTAGCGGGGGGTAGCACAGATACGCAGTATTTT
TRBJ2-2,TRBV2,-,TRBD1,CASSEPRYLIRDRVPRTNTGELFF,TGTGCCAGCAGTGAACCGCGCTATTTGATCCGGGACAGGGTACCCAGAACGAACACCGGGGAGCTGTTTTTT
TRBJ1-2,TRBV7-2,-,TRBD1,CASSHRGPYGYTF,TGTGCCAGCAGCCACAGGGGCCCCTATGGCTACACCTTC
TRBJ2-3,TRBV5-4,few,TRBD2,CASSRGGVAGGLDTQYF,TGTGCCAGCAGCCGTGGGGGGGTAGCGGGGGGATTAGATACGCAGTATTTT
TRBJ1-2,TRBV19,-,-,CASRQLAGGYTF,TGTGCCAGTAGACAACTCGCAGGGGGCTACACCTTC
TRBJ1-6,TRBV28,few,-,CASSFPGLDSPLHF,TGTGCCAGCAGTTTCCCAGGGCTGGATTCACCCCTCCACTTT
TRBJ1-5,TRBV2,-,TRBD1,CASTRDRVDQPQHF,TGTGCCAGCACCCGGGACAGGGTAGATCAGCCCCAGCATTTT
TRBJ1-6,TRBV19,-,TRBD1,CASSPGGGYNSPLHF,TGTGCCAGTAGCCCAGGGGGCGGATATAATTCACCCCTCCACTTT
TRBJ2-5,TRBV15,few,TRBD1,CASSRDRGEETQYF,TGTGCCAGCAGCAGGGACAGGGGAGAGGAGACCCAGTACTTC
TRBJ1-3,TRBV7-3,-,-,CASSLEGGLSGNTIYF,TGTGCCAGCAGCTTAGAGGGCGGTCTCTCTGGAAACACCATATATTTT